The TCR beta chain under discussion was sequenced for a study of sequential checkpoint blockade in melanoma. A few counts support this clone. The CDR3 length is 15 residues. Germline lookup yields CDR1 GTSNPN and CDR2 SVGIG (reference sequence). V shed 1 base and J shed 0 bases, with 10 bases lying between them. Treatment meaning: randomized to nivolumab then ipilimumab (arm A) or the reverse (arm B). Patients had received no earlier DNA-damaging chemotherapy. Sequencing used immunoSEQ multiplex PCR; TCRdb keeps in-frame clones, though not all of them. Here the sample spans around 9,900 clones, approximately 25% being singletons.

V usage is TRBV30 and J usage is TRBJ1-5; D not certain. The sequencing here drew on tumor tissue (inferred from file names), taken from a patient given nivolumab and ipilimumab in sequence. The TCR was taken from a human donor with melanoma. CDR3 sequence (DNA): TGTGCCTGGAGTGACGAGGTCTATAGCAATCAGCCCCAGCATTTT. As protein: CAWSDEVYSNQPQHF.